This TCR beta chain was sequenced in a study of regulatory T cells in long-lasting Graves disease. The junction had 12 bases not matched to a gene; V was cut back by 2 bases and J by 9 bases. The CDR3 is made up of 16 amino acids. Per germline, CDR1 SEHNR and CDR2 FQNEAQ (reference sequence). Specified time point: newly diagnosed GD, antithyroid drugs for less than 3 months. Following extraction of RNA from PBMCs, that RNA was used to make the TCR library. With EDTA tubes as the receptacles, approximately 8.2 milliliters of peripheral blood were drawn. With respect to this clonotype: Its specificity is not known.

Study-level points and caveats: In persistent patients, shared public clonotypes (more than 2,500) outnumbered those in new patients (nearly 1,000). Owing to a sample size that was small, accuracy may have been reduced.

Investigators prepared the TCR beta libraries by applying iRepertoire HTBI primers and Arm-PCR of CDR3 regions. Via MiXCR, TCRdb re-called the multiplex PCR reads, giving one row per CDR3 protein. The sample comprises hundreds of thousands of distinct CDR3 sequences, roughly 15% of which are singletons, and roughly 25% rests with the top ten. These sequences were also reported in another study, on T cells in Graves' hyperthyroidism and ophthalmopathy. That source notes: HTBI primers were employed in a first-round RT-PCR of the TCR CDR3.

This chain links TRBV7-9 with TRBJ2-1; 8 bases align to TRBD2. This clonotype originated in a woman aged 40 to 65 with Graves disease. The specimen comprised peripheral blood mononuclear cells (PBMCs), sampled at new diagnosis, from a patient treated with antithyroid drugs. The CDR3: CASSLFPFERGTEQFF. The DNA for the CDR3 is TGTGCCAGCAGCTTATTCCCGTTTGAGCGGGGGACTGAGCAGTTCTTC.